This T cell receptor (beta chain) appears in the sequencing data of a study of control samples from healthy donors and cancer patients. The V end lost 1 base, the J end lost 6 bases, and 24 bases lay between the germline ends. This CDR3 has 19 amino acids. Looked up from germline, CDR1 is MNHNS and CDR2 is SASEGT. The table came from immunoSEQ multiplex PCR; TCRdb's copy has only in-frame clones and leaves some out. Of about 170,000 clones listed, about 94% are singletons. The sample holds one count of this clone. This chain uses TRBV6-1 with TRBJ1-4; D remains ambiguous. The sequence came from a woman aged 55-75 years in good health. Source material: blood. The CDR3: CASSEDPFPDGAVHEKLFF. In nucleotides, the CDR3 is TGTGCCAGCAGTGAAGATCCCTTCCCGGATGGCGCGGTACATGAAAAACTGTTTTTT.